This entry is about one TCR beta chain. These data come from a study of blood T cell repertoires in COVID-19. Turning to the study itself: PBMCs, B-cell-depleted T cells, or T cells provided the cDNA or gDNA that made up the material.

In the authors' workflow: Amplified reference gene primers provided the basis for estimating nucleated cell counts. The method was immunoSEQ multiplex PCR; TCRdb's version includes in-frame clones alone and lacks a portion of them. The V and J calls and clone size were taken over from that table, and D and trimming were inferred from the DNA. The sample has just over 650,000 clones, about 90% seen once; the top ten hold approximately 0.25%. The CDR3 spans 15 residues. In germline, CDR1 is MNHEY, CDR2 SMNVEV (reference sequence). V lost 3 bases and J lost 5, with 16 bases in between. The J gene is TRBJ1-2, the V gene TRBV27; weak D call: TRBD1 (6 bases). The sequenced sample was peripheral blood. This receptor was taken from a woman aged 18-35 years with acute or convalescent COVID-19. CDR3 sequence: CASSFRGALPYGYTF. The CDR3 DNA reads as TGTGCCAGCAGTTTTCGGGGGGCCCTGCCTTATGGCTACACCTTC.